The rows below give T cell receptor beta chains drawn from one sample of a study of blood T cell repertoires in COVID-19. Some clones are missing from TCRdb's copy, which holds only in-frame ones; the method was immunoSEQ multiplex PCR. The top ten clones hold roughly 2.6% of a sample with 210,000 or so clones, more than 80% of them seen once. Sequencing was performed on peripheral blood. These receptors were obtained from a man aged 30 to 45 with COVID-19, enrolled during active disease. The CDR3 runs from the conserved cysteine through the conserved F or W. A D gene is named only where the DNA matches it firmly. Part of the rows lack a size; the others show once, few, many or a class for expanded clones.

>-|-|TRBV14|TRBJ1-6
TGTGCCAGCAGCCAAGAGGAGGGGTCCCGCTCCTATAATTCACCCCTCCACTTT
CASSQEEGSRSYNSPLHF
>once|-|TRBV4-1|TRBJ2-3
TGCGCCAGCAGCCAAGATTGGGGGACACATAGCACAGATACGCAGTATTTT
CASSQDWGTHSTDTQYF
>once|-|TRBV7-2|TRBJ1-1
TGTGCCAGCAGCTTCACGGAGGAGGGGACTGAAGCTTTCTTT
CASSFTEEGTEAFF
>-|TRBD2|TRBV7-6|TRBJ2-7
TGTGCCAGCAGCTTAGACGAGACTAGCGGGAGTTGGGAGCAGTACTTC
CASSLDETSGSWEQYF
>-|-|TRBV23-1|TRBJ1-6
TGCGCCAGCTGGCGACGGGGGGATTCACCCCTCCACTTT
CASWRRGDSPLHF
>once|TRBD1|TRBV5-4|TRBJ1-1
TGTGCCAGCGTGACAGGGGGTAAAGTCGCTGAAGCTTTCTTT
CASVTGGKVAEAFF
>-|-|TRBV27|TRBJ2-7
TGTGCCAGCAGTTTGGCGACAACCTACGAGCAGTACTTC
CASSLATTYEQYF
>-|TRBD1|TRBV27|TRBJ2-1
TGTGCCAGCAGTTCCCTAGGACAGGGGGAGAATGAGCAGTTCTTC
CASSSLGQGENEQFF
>-|-|TRBV5-1|TRBJ1-1
TGCGCCAGCAGCTTGGTGGAGGGAAACACTGAAGCTTTCTTT
CASSLVEGNTEAFF
>-|-|TRBV9|TRBJ1-1
TGTGCCAGCAGCGTACACTTTAACACTGAAGCTTTCTTT
CASSVHFNTEAFF
>-|-|TRBV7-3|TRBJ2-1
TGTGCCAGCAGCTTAGTGGGGGCCGGATACAATGAGCAGTTCTTC
CASSLVGAGYNEQFF
>-|-|TRBV5-1|TRBJ2-7
TGCGCCAGCAGCTTGGAGCCTGGCAGCCGAGGTTTTTACGAGCAGTACTTC
CASSLEPGSRGFYEQYF
>-|TRBD2|TRBV18|TRBJ2-1
TGTGCCAGCTCACCACGGGGACTAGCGGGGGCCGAAAGCTCCTACAATGAGCAGTTCTTC
CASSPRGLAGAESSYNEQFF
>-|TRBD1|TRBV19|TRBJ1-5
TGTGCCAGTAGCAAGGACAGGGGGGGTCAGCCCCAGCATTTT
CASSKDRGGQPQHF
>-|-|TRBV7-8|TRBJ1-1
TGTGCCAGCAGCTCTCACACGAACACTGAAGCTTTCTTT
CASSSHTNTEAFF
>-|-|TRBV7-3|TRBJ1-1
TGTGCCAGCAGCTTGGAGGTGAACACTGAAGCTTTCTTT
CASSLEVNTEAFF
>-|TRBD1|TRBV4-1|TRBJ1-1
TGCGCCAGCAGCCAACTACCGGGAGGAAAACTGGGAGACAGGGGGAACACTGAAGCTTTCTTT
CASSQLPGGKLGDRGNTEAFF
>-|TRBD2|TRBV5-4|TRBJ2-1
TGTGCCAGCAGCGTCCCGGGACTAGCGGGGGGCTACTCCTACAATGAGCAGTTCTTC
CASSVPGLAGGYSYNEQFF
>-|TRBD1|TRBV2|TRBJ1-5
TGTGCCAGTGGGACAGGGGCGGGTTGGCAGCCCCAGCATTTT
CASGTGAGWQPQHF
>-|TRBD1|TRBV2|TRBJ1-2
TGTGCCACCACAGGGGTAGTTAGGGGTGGCTACACCTTC
CATTGVVRGGYTF
>once|TRBD2|TRBV3-1/TRBV3-2|TRBJ2-1
TGTGCCAGCAGCCAAACTAGCGGGGCCCCCCGTGGTGAGCAGTTCTTC
CASSQTSGAPRGEQFF
>-|TRBD1|TRBV6-1|TRBJ1-2
TGTGCCAGCAGTGACAGGGGGACCCTGGATGGCTACACCTTC
CASSDRGTLDGYTF
>-|TRBD2|TRBV14|TRBJ2-7
TGTGCCAGCAGCCAAGAACAGACTAGCGGTACCTACGAGCAGTACTTC
CASSQEQTSGTYEQYF
>-|-|TRBV20-1|TRBJ1-3
TGCAGTGCTAGTCCGAGGGAATCTGGAAACACCATATATTTT
CSASPRESGNTIYF
>-|TRBD1|TRBV6-1|TRBJ1-1
TGTGCCAGCAGTGACAGCTTACAGGGGCAGAACACTGAAGCTTTCTTT
CASSDSLQGQNTEAFF
>-|TRBD1|TRBV9|TRBJ1-3
TGTGCCAGCAGTGCTAGGACAGGACCCTCTGGAAACACCATATATTTT
CASSARTGPSGNTIYF
>-|-|TRBV25-1|TRBJ1-1
TGTGCCAGCAGTGAATATAAGGGAGGGATGAACACTGAAGCTTTCTTT
CASSEYKGGMNTEAFF
>-|-|TRBV4-3|TRBJ1-2
TGCGCCAGCAGCCAAGATGGTCACAGGGAGAGGAGGAGGTACACCTTC
CASSQDGHRERRRYTF
>-|TRBD1|TRBV29-1|TRBJ1-2
TGCAGCGTTGCTGGACAGGGACTAGCTAGTAACTATGGCTACACCTTC
CSVAGQGLASNYGYTF
>-|-|TRBV19|TRBJ2-2
TGTGCCAGTAGTATTCTCTCCCAGGGGGGAGACACCGGGGAGCTGTTTTTT
CASSILSQGGDTGELFF
>-|-|TRBV12-3/TRBV12-4|TRBJ1-1
TGTGCCAGCATGGGGGCCATGAACACTGAAGCTTTCTTT
CASMGAMNTEAFF
>-|TRBD2|TRBV5-1|TRBJ2-6
TGCGCCAGCAGCTTCCGGGACTACTCTGGGGCCAACGTCCTGACTTTC
CASSFRDYSGANVLTF
>-|-|TRBV30|TRBJ1-3
TGTGCCTCGGACAGCTTGCCTGGAAACACCATATATTTT
CASDSLPGNTIYF
>-|-|TRBV7-9|TRBJ1-6
TGTGCCAGCAGCTTACGAGTTCTTAATTCACCCCTCCACTTT
CASSLRVLNSPLHF
>-|-|TRBV11-1|TRBJ2-5
TGTGCCAGCAGCTTCGGACAGGCTGCGGGATGGGAGACCCAGTACTTC
CASSFGQAAGWETQYF
>-|TRBD1|TRBV7-9|TRBJ1-1
TGTGCCAGCAGCTTACAGGGGGGAGGTCACACTGAAGCTTTCTTT
CASSLQGGGHTEAFF
>-|TRBD1|TRBV3-1/TRBV3-2|TRBJ1-1
TGTGCCAGCAGCTATAAGACAGGGGAGGGAGGGGCTGAAGCTTTCTTT
CASSYKTGEGGAEAFF
>-|-|TRBV11-2|TRBJ2-7
TGTGCCAGCAGCTTAGACAGGGCCTACGAGCAGTACTTC
CASSLDRAYEQYF
>-|-|TRBV9|TRBJ2-7
TGTGCCAGCAGCCGCAACTCACTACCTAACTACGAGCAGTACTTC
CASSRNSLPNYEQYF
>-|TRBD2|TRBV18|TRBJ2-2
TGTGCCAGCTCACCTACCCTAGCGGGAGGCCCCACCGGGGAGCTGTTTTTT
CASSPTLAGGPTGELFF
>-|-|TRBV5-1|TRBJ2-7
TGCGCCAGCAGCTTGGCGGGAGAAATGGACGAGCAGTACTTC
CASSLAGEMDEQYF
>-|-|TRBV12-3/TRBV12-4|TRBJ2-7
TGTGCCAGCAGTCGGAGCTCCTACGAGCAGTACTTC
CASSRSSYEQYF
>-|TRBD1|TRBV30|TRBJ1-2
TGTGCCTGGAGGCCACAGGGGGGGCTCTACACCTTC
CAWRPQGGLYTF
>-|-|TRBV6-6|TRBJ2-5
TGTGCCAGCAGTTACGAACCAGGCAGGGCTCAAGAGACCCAGTACTTC
CASSYEPGRAQETQYF
>-|TRBD1|TRBV5-1|TRBJ2-7
TGCGCCAGCAGCCCCACTGACAGGGGCTACGAGCAGTACTTC
CASSPTDRGYEQYF
>-|TRBD1|TRBV19|TRBJ1-2
TGTGCCAGTAGTAGGGACAGGGCCCTCTATGGCTACACCTTC
CASSRDRALYGYTF
>-|-|TRBV11-2|TRBJ1-3
TGTGCCAGCAGCTTAAAGGGGTCATCTGGAAACACCATATATTTT
CASSLKGSSGNTIYF
>-|TRBD2|TRBV5-1|TRBJ2-5
TGCGCCAGCAGCTTGGGGACTAGCGGGGCCTCCCAGTACTTC
CASSLGTSGASQYF
>-|TRBD2|TRBV15|TRBJ2-1
TGTGCCACCAGCAGAGTCGGGGGGAACTACAATGAGCAGTTCTTC
CATSRVGGNYNEQFF
>few|-|TRBV27|TRBJ2-2
TGTGCCAGCAGTTCTGGCTTCACCGGGGAGCTGTTTTTT
CASSSGFTGELFF
>-|TRBD2|TRBV6-5|TRBJ2-1
TGTGCCAGCGCTTTACTAGCGACGACCTACAATGAGCAGTTCTTC
CASALLATTYNEQFF